The T cell receptor beta chain described here comes from a study of T cell responses to AZD1222 COVID-19 vaccine. Study-level information: Second doses at about 4 or about 12 weeks were pooled. Study-level points and caveats: Across spike, vaccine-associated CD4 TCRs were found, dominant at 160-218 and 743-854. With two AZD1222 doses given, Spike-specific TCR breadth and depth both rose.

This clone was seen a few times. Its antigen remains unidentified. Clones were read by immunoSEQ multiplex PCR, and TCRdb kept only the in-frame ones, dropping some. The sample holds approximately 46,000 clones; 60% to 85% are singletons and the top ten take 6.6%. This CDR3 comprises 11 residues. Trimming took off 6 bases at V and 3 bases at J, with 6 bases between the two ends. Germline V CDR1 and CDR2: DFQATT, SNEGSKA (reference sequence). V is TRBV20-1 and J is TRBJ1-3; D is uncertain. The source is an adult in good health. The material sequenced was peripheral blood, taken on day 0 of AZD1222 vaccination. The CDR3 here is CSAQYGNTIYF. In nucleotides, the CDR3 is TGCAGTGCCCAATATGGAAACACCATATATTTT.